A single sample gave rise to the 2 T cell receptor beta chains below, sequenced in a study of T-cell reconstitution after alpha-beta-depleted transplantation in children. Using unique molecular identifiers, the investigators prepared the TCRbeta library. A single record per CDR3 protein comes from TCRdb applying MiXCR to the PCR reads. The sample includes roughly 98,000 distinct CDR3 sequences, around 15% of them seen just once. The input for sequencing was PBMCs, mostly from graft donor cells, taken 180 days after TCRalphabeta/CD19-depleted stem cell transplant. The source of these receptors is a male patient under 10 years old who had a stem cell transplant for acute lymphoblastic leukemia, so the T cells may come from the graft donor.

The rearrangement uses TRBV20-1 and TRBJ2-1, with D unclear. The CDR3 extends over 14 amino acids. Germline CDR1 DFQATT, CDR2 SNEGSKA (reference sequence). Trimming took off 2 bases at V and 7 bases at J, with 15 bases between the two ends. The CDR3 nucleotides read TGCAGTGCTAGACCGTCATCCTCGAGGAATGAGCAGTTCTTC. Translation: CSARPSSSRNEQFF.

V gene TRBV20-1 combines with J gene TRBJ2-5; D remains unclear. CDR3 length equals 12 residues. V shed 6 bases and J shed 3 bases, with 11 bases lying between them. Germline CDR1 DFQATT, CDR2 SNEGSKA (reference sequence). Written as DNA, the CDR3 is TGCAGTGCATTGACCCCGAAAGAGACCCAGTACTTC. This sequence encodes CSALTPKETQYF.